The text below deals with one T cell receptor beta chain. Its antigen is not known. This entry is derived from a study of T cell clones after liver transplantation. Study as a whole: In this trial, immunosuppression withdrawal was attempted within 2 years of liver transplant. At least one year of complete immunosuppression withdrawal without enzymes over twice normal defined tolerance. Until 12-24 months post-transplant, subjects got standard immunosuppression and no induction. Findings and limits, study-wide: Low donor cell numbers restricted donor-reactive repertoire measurement in a couple of subjects.

The germline CDR1 and CDR2 sequences are SGHTA and FQGNSA. The V gene lost 6 bases and the J gene lost 7 bases, with 13 bases spanning the gap. There are 13 residues in the CDR3. Profiling relied on immunoSEQ multiplex PCR, and the TCRdb table lists in-frame clones only, not all of them. This sample has about 120,000 clones, with 90% found just once. The specimen comprised CD4+ T cells from blood, sampled 12 months after liver transplant. This clonotype was obtained from a human patient who received a liver transplant. Part of the T cells may come from the graft donor. The genes are TRBV7-2 and TRBJ1-5; D is perhaps TRBD1 (6 bases). The CDR3 DNA sequence: TGTGCCAGCAGAAACAGGGCCGGGCAGCCCCAGCATTTT. Translation gives CASRNRAGQPQHF.